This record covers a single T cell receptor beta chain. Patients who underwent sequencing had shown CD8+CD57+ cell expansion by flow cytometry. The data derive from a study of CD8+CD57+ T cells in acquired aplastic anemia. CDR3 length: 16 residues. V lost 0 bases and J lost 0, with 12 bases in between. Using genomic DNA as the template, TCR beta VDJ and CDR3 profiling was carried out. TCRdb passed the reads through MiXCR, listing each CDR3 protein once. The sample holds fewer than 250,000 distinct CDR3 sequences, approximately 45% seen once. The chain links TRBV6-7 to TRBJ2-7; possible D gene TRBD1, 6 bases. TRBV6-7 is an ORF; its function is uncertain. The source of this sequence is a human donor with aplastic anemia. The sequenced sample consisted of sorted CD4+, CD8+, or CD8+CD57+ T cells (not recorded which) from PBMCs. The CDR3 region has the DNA TGTGCCAGCAGTTACTCGTCAGGGGAGTTCTCCTACGAGCAGTACTTC. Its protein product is CASSYSSGEFSYEQYF.